This T cell receptor (beta chain) was observed in a study of CD8 T cells in ankylosing spondylitis. Study findings and constraints: Blood of patients with ankylosing spondylitis appeared to be characterized by a TCR beta motif of 8 or 9 highly homologous variants.

Trimming shortened V by 5 bases and J by 1 base, and 11 bases separated the two germline ends. The CDR3 is 13 residues long. Germline CDR1 DFQATT, CDR2 SNEGSKA (reference sequence). MiXCR, applied by TCRdb to the 5' RACE reads, yields one record per CDR3 protein. The data contain 650,000 to 800,000 distinct CDR3 sequences, around 19% of them singletons. Remarks on this clonotype: Its antigen is currently unknown.

This sequence was found in a male donor with ankylosing spondylitis. The gene calls are TRBV20-1 and TRBJ2-5; D unclear. The sequenced sample consisted of blood, either unsorted or a sorted T cell fraction (not recorded which). CDR3 DNA: TGCAGTGCTCTAGTCGGGTCCCAAGAGACCCAGTACTTC. It encodes CSALVGSQETQYF.